A selection of T cell receptor beta chains follows, all from one sample in a study of CD8 T cells in ankylosing spondylitis. In TCRdb, the 5' RACE reads were re-called with MiXCR into one record per CDR3 protein. The data contain about 110,000 distinct CDR3 sequences, about 24% of them singletons. Sequencing was done on a sample of synovial fluid, either unsorted or a sorted T cell fraction (not recorded which). The source is a male donor with ankylosing spondylitis. The CDR3 runs from the conserved cysteine through the conserved F or W. The D gene is left open where the match is weak. Only part of the rows carry a size: once, few, many, or a class if the clone is expanded.

CDR3aa | CDR3nt | abundance | d_gene | j_gene | v_gene
CATSDLSTSTDTQYF | TGTGCCACCAGTGATTTGAGCACTAGCACAGATACGCAGTATTTT | few | - | TRBJ2-3 | TRBV24-1
CSGGLAGVYQETQYF | TGCAGTGGAGGACTAGCGGGAGTCTACCAAGAGACCCAGTACTTC | few | TRBD2 | TRBJ2-5 | TRBV20-1
CASSLLGSGRRYSYNEQFF | TGTGCCAGCAGCTTGCTCGGTAGCGGGAGACGCTATTCTTACAATGAGCAGTTCTTC | many | TRBD2 | TRBJ2-1 | TRBV7-6
CASSRPGGETQYF | TGTGCCAGCAGCAGACCAGGGGGAGAGACCCAGTACTTC | - | TRBD1 | TRBJ2-5 | TRBV7-2
CAWNGDRGDTEAFF | TGTGCCTGGAATGGGGACAGGGGTGACACTGAAGCTTTCTTT | few | TRBD1 | TRBJ1-1 | TRBV30
CSAVGRNTEAFF | TGCAGCGCTGTAGGCAGGAACACTGAAGCTTTCTTT | many | - | TRBJ1-1 | TRBV29-1
CASTTPQRDTQYF | TGTGCCAGCACCACACCCCAAAGAGATACGCAGTATTTT | many | - | TRBJ2-3 | TRBV11-3
CASNNRGPKDTQYF | TGTGCCAGCAACAACAGGGGGCCAAAGGATACGCAGTATTTT | few | TRBD1 | TRBJ2-3 | TRBV12-3/TRBV12-4
CASSPTSGEADTQYF | TGCGCCAGCAGCCCTACTAGCGGAGAGGCAGATACGCAGTATTTT | - | TRBD2 | TRBJ2-3 | TRBV5-1
CSATASYEQFF | TGCAGTGCTACGGCCTCCTATGAGCAGTTCTTC | - | - | TRBJ2-1 | TRBV20-1
CASTRTDNTEAFF | TGTGCCAGCACTCGGACGGATAACACTGAAGCTTTCTTT | - | - | TRBJ1-1 | TRBV2
CASSLGVWTSGSWDEQFF | TGTGCCAGCAGCTTAGGAGTCTGGACTAGCGGGAGTTGGGATGAGCAGTTCTTC | - | TRBD2 | TRBJ2-1 | TRBV11-2
CASSQGGVTSRKQFF | TGTGCCAGCAGCCAAGGCGGGGTCACTAGCAGAAAACAGTTCTTC | few | - | TRBJ2-1 | TRBV3-1
CASSFEGAGYGYTF | TGTGCCAGCAGCTTTGAGGGGGCGGGCTATGGCTACACCTTC | few | TRBD1 | TRBJ1-2 | TRBV7-2
CASSLGGAEEKLFF | TGCGCCAGCAGCCTTGGGGGCGCAGAAGAAAAACTGTTTTTT | few | - | TRBJ1-4 | TRBV5-1
CASSSLRLNTEAFF | TGCGCCAGCAGCTCCTTAAGACTGAACACTGAAGCTTTCTTT | few | - | TRBJ1-1 | TRBV5-1
CATSDFPPGHHTPYEQYF | TGTGCCACCAGTGATTTTCCGCCAGGGCACCACACGCCCTACGAGCAGTACTTC | - | - | TRBJ2-7 | TRBV24-1
CAISEAGPYEQYF | TGTGCCATCAGTGAGGCAGGCCCCTACGAGCAGTACTTC | many | - | TRBJ2-7 | TRBV10-3
CASSLKLAGVYEQYF | TGCGCCAGCAGCTTGAAACTAGCGGGAGTGTACGAGCAGTACTTC | - | TRBD2 | TRBJ2-7 | TRBV5-1
CSAKWGGSSYEQYF | TGCAGTGCTAAATGGGGAGGGAGCTCCTACGAGCAGTACTTC | few | TRBD2 | TRBJ2-7 | TRBV20-1
CASSLANFGSEAFF | TGTGCCAGCAGCTTGGCCAATTTTGGCTCTGAAGCTTTCTTT | - | - | TRBJ1-1 | TRBV5-4
CASSEAVRGLAGRDTQYF | TGTGCCAGCAGTGAAGCGGTCAGGGGGCTAGCGGGAAGAGATACGCAGTATTTT | many | - | TRBJ2-3 | TRBV2